This TCR beta chain was captured in a study of T cell repertoires in aging, cancer and after chemotherapy. Whole-study results and caveats: Compared with age-matched healthy donors, untreated hematological or solid cancer patients showed higher blood TCR clonality. Median generation probability rose over the chemotherapy interval in each cancer cohort, suggesting rebound thymic output.

TRB rearrangements spanning V, D and J were amplified using mixed TRB-A/B primers. MiXCR, run by TCRdb on the multiplex PCR reads, gives a single entry per CDR3 protein. The sample lists approximately 2,000 distinct CDR3 sequences, about 25% seen once, with around 37% in the top ten. Sample share makes this clonotype large (0.1 to 1%). Its specificity is not known. TCR beta rearrangements were amplified from peripheral blood genomic DNA. Trimming removed 2 bases from V and 4 bases from J, with 8 bases in between. Germline V CDR1 and CDR2: GTSNPN, SVGIG (reference sequence). This CDR3 has 12 amino acids.

This chain links TRBV30 with TRBJ1-2; no clear D gene. Input material: blood. This clonotype was obtained from a human donor with a solid tumor. The CDR3 protein is CAWSTERYGYTF. The CDR3 coding sequence is TGTGCCTGGAGTACAGAGCGCTATGGCTACACCTTC.